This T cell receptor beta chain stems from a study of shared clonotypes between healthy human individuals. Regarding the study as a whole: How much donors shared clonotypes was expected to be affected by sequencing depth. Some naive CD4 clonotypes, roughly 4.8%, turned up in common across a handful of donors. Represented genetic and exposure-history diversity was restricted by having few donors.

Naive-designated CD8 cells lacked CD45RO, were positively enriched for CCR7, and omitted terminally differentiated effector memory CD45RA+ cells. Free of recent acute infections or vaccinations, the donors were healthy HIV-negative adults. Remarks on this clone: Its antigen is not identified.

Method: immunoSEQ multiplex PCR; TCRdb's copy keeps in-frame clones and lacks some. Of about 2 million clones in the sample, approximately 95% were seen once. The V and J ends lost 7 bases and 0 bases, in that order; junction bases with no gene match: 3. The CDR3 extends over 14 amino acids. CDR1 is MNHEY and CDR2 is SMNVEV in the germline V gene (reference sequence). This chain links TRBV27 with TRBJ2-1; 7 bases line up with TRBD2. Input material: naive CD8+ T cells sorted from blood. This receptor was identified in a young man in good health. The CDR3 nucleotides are TGTGCCAGCAAGGGAGGGAGCTCCTACAATGAGCAGTTCTTC. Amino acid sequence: CASKGGSSYNEQFF.